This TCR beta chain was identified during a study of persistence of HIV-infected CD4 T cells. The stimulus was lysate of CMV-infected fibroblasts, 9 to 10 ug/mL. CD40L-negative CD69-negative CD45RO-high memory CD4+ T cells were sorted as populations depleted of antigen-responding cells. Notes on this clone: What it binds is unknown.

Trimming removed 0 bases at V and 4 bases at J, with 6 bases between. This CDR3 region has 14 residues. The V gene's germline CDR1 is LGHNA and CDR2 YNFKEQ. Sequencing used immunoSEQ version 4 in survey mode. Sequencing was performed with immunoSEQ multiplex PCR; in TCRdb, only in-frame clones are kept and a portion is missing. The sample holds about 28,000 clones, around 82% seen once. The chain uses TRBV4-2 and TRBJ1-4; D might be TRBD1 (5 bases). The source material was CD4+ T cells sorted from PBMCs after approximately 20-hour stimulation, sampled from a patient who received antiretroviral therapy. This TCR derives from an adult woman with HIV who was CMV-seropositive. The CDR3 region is CASSQDGGNEKLFF. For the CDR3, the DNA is TGTGCCAGCAGCCAAGATGGGGGTAATGAAAAACTGTTTTTT.